The present T cell receptor (beta chain) was sequenced within a study of cytomegalovirus exposure and HLA in healthy donors. Study findings and constraints: Confirmation in vitro established that a few CMV-associated chains were specific for CMV antigens. The finding came from a later analysis; first-cohort TCR clusters tended to co-occur in the roughly 110 validation repertoires. Rarity characterized most TCR sequences, yet some public TCRs appeared in many donors.

Assay: immunoSEQ multiplex PCR; the TCRdb copy retains only in-frame clones and omits some. The data show about 130,000 clones, roughly 89% seen once. The donors were members of the roughly 120-subject validation cohort (separate from the roughly 670-subject first cohort). V lost 10 bases and J lost 7; bases outside the gene matches: 10. The CDR3 is 14 amino acids. The germline gives CDR1 SEHNR, CDR2 FQNEAQ (reference sequence). A note on this clone: Its antigen is as yet unknown.

The receptor's source is a man aged 25-45 years in good health and CMV-seronegative. The chain joins TRBV7-9 to TRBJ1-2; 12 nucleotides agree with TRBD1. The material sequenced was PBMCs. The CDR3 sequence is CAIVPGQGASGYTF. CDR3 nucleotide sequence: TGTGCCATAGTTCCGGGACAGGGGGCTTCTGGCTACACCTTC.